These 3 T cell receptor beta chains originate from one sample sequenced in a study of blood T cell repertoires in COVID-19. Libraries were prepared by immunoSEQ multiplex PCR; TCRdb keeps only in-frame clonotypes and omits some of them. The data show 100,000 to 120,000 clones, more than 80% seen once. Source material: peripheral blood. Source of these receptors: a woman aged 55-70 years with COVID-19, enrolled during active disease.

The rearrangement joins TRBV10-3 to TRBJ1-2; TRBD1 might be the D (5 bases). V dropped 4 bases and J dropped 8 bases, with 17 bases sitting between them. The germline gives CDR1 ENHRY, CDR2 SYGVKD. This CDR3 spans 14 amino acids. The CDR3 is CAISAVGARQGYTF. Here the CDR3 DNA reads TGTGCCATCAGTGCGGTTGGGGCCAGGCAGGGCTACACCTTC.

The rearrangement joins TRBV10-3 to TRBJ2-5; weak D call: TRBD1 (6 bases). This CDR3 has 16 amino acids. Trimming cost V 3 bases and J 5 bases, with 19 bases left between them. Germline V CDR1 and CDR2: ENHRY, SYGVKD. CDR3 region: CAISDSLKQGGETQYF. CDR3 bases: TGTGCCATCAGTGACTCCTTGAAACAGGGCGGCGAGACCCAGTACTTC.

J is TRBJ2-7 and V is TRBV6-2 or TRBV6-3, with 8 bases identical to TRBD2. The CDR3 contains 13 residues. Germline CDR1 MNHEY, CDR2 SVGEGT. Trimming took 4 bases from V and 5 from J; bases not matched to a gene: 4. DNA of the CDR3: TGTGCCAGCAGTTCGGGACTAGTTAACGAGCAGTACTTC. Amino acid sequence: CASSSGLVNEQYF.